Described below is a single TCR beta chain sequence and its context. Its specificity is not known. Breast cancer patients provided tissue from their axillary draining lymph nodes. The CDR3 consists of 15 residues. CDR1 SGHTA and CDR2 FQGNSA come from the germline V gene. After removal of 3 bases from V and 7 bases from J, the junction contained 8 bases not matched to a gene. This entry is derived from a study of breast tumors, draining lymph nodes, adjacent tissues. Study-wide points: Luminal-like breast cancer showed significantly greater tumor-nontumor repertoire similarity than basal-like breast cancer did. Compared with lymph nodes, tumors were less diverse; compared with nontumor tissue, more. Most tumor T cells seemingly derive from lymph node, then expand in tumor.

TCRdb re-called the multiplex PCR reads through MiXCR, storing one row per CDR3 protein. The table shows about 89,000 distinct CDR3 sequences, with more than 25% occurring only once. The gene calls are TRBV7-2 and TRBJ2-2, with TRBD2 identical over 7 bases. The material sequenced was axillary lymph node tissue. This sequence originates from a female donor with breast cancer. Some clones in this sample may be carry-over from other donors' samples. CDR3 sequence reads: CASSLGLPNVGELFF. The CDR3 DNA reads as TGTGCCAGCAGCTTGGGACTACCCAACGTCGGGGAGCTGTTTTTT.